This passage covers 5 T cell receptor beta chains from one sample sequenced in a study of blood T cell repertoires in COVID-19. Method: immunoSEQ multiplex PCR; TCRdb's copy keeps in-frame clones and lacks some. The sample includes about 110,000 clones, about nine tenths of them seen just once. Sequencing input: peripheral blood. Receptors originate from a man aged 45-60 years with active or convalescent COVID-19.

The chain is built from TRBV28 and TRBJ1-5, with D uncertain. This CDR3 comprises 14 residues. Germline V gene data show CDR1 as MDHEN and CDR2 as SYDVKM. With 5 bases removed from V and 11 bases from J, the gap between germline ends came to 19 bases. CDR3 amino acids: CASSPPGVFWSQHF. In nucleotides, the CDR3 is TGTGCCAGCAGTCCCCCCGGAGTTTTTTGGTCCCAGCATTTT.

This chain connects TRBV7-9 to TRBJ2-3; D remains ambiguous. This CDR3 is 14 amino acids long. Germline V CDR1 and CDR2: SEHNR, FQNEAQ (reference sequence). The germline V and J ends were trimmed by 1 base and 0 bases, with 5 bases remaining between them. CDR3 DNA sequence: TGTGCCAGCAGCTTAGTGGCTAGCACAGATACGCAGTATTTT. Its protein product is CASSLVASTDTQYF.

The chain couples TRBV7-2 to TRBJ2-5; 10 positions match TRBD2. Germline V CDR1 and CDR2: SGHTA, FQGNSA. The J segment lost 4 bases and the V segment lost 5 bases, leaving 10 bases of the junction unmatched. The CDR3 totals 16 residues. For the CDR3, the DNA is TGTGCCAGCAGCCGGGGGCTAGCGGGAGAACGAGAGACCCAGTACTTC. This codes for CASSRGLAGERETQYF.

This chain joins TRBV24-1 and TRBJ2-1, with D maybe TRBD1 (6 bases). Trimming shortened V by 4 bases and J by 4 bases, and 13 bases separated the two germline ends. Looked up from germline, CDR1 is KGHDR and CDR2 is SFDVKD. CDR3 length: 15 amino acids. CDR3 protein: CATSDPGQSYNEQFF. In DNA, the CDR3 is TGTGCCACCAGTGACCCTGGACAGAGTTACAATGAGCAGTTCTTC.

The CDR3 DNA is TGTGCCAGCAGTTATAGCGGACAAGAGACCCAGTACTTC. Translation gives CASSYSGQETQYF. This chain joins TRBV6-5 and TRBJ2-5; D is possibly TRBD2 (6 bases). This CDR3 has 13 residues. V was clipped by 3 bases and J by 2 bases, with 7 bases between them. CDR1 is MNHEY and CDR2 is SVGAGI in the germline V gene.